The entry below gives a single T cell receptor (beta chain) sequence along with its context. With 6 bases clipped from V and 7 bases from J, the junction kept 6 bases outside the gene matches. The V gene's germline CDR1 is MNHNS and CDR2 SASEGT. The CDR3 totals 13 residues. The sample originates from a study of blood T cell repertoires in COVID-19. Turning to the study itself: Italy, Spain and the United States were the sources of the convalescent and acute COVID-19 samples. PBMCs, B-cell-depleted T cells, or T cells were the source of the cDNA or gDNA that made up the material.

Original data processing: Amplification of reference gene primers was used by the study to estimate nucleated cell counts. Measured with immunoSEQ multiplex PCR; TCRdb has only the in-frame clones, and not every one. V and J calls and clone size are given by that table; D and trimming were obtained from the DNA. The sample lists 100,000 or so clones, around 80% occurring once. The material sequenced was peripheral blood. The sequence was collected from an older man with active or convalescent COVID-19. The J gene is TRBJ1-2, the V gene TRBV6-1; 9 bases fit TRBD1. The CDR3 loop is CASSRDRDSGYTF. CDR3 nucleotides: TGTGCCAGCAGCAGGGACAGGGATTCTGGCTACACCTTC.